The 2 T cell receptor beta chains listed next were all sequenced from one sample in a study of shared clonotypes between healthy human individuals. Profiled with immunoSEQ multiplex PCR; TCRdb holds only in-frame clones, not every one. The data show 2 million to 2.5 million clones, with just over 90% seen just once and 0.3% to 0.4% held by the top ten. Source material: naive CD4+ T cells from PBMCs. Indicated subset: CD45RA+ positively selected. Source of these receptors: a man aged 18-30 years in good health. Some clones in this sample may be carry-over from other donors' samples.

The chain is built from TRBV5-1 and TRBJ1-1; D is perhaps TRBD1 (6 bases). V shed 4 bases and J shed 1 base, with 14 bases lying between them. Germline V gives CDR1 SGHRS, CDR2 YFSETQ. The length of the CDR3 is 15 residues. CDR3 amino acids: CASSHGQSPNTEAFF. CDR3 coding DNA: TGCGCCAGCAGCCATGGACAGAGCCCGAACACTGAAGCTTTCTTT.

The chain uses TRBV9 and TRBJ2-6; maybe TRBD2 (6 bases). The CDR3 is made up of 19 amino acids. Germline CDR1 is SGDLS and CDR2 is YYNGEE. Trimming cost V 3 bases and J 1 base, with 20 bases left between them. CDR3 in DNA: TGTGCCAGCAGCGCCCCTCGCGGGAAAGGGAGTTCTGGGGCCAACGTCCTGACTTTC. Translated, it gives CASSAPRGKGSSGANVLTF.